This T cell receptor beta chain was recorded in a study of T-cell reconstitution after alpha-beta-depleted transplantation in children. This clonotype was recorded many times. This CDR3 is 16 amino acids long. Germline V gives CDR1 MNHEY, CDR2 SVGEGT. The V and J ends lost 5 bases and 7 bases, in that order; junction bases with no gene match: 11. The TCRbeta library was prepared with unique molecular identifiers. Via MiXCR, TCRdb re-called the PCR reads, giving one row per CDR3 protein. The sample holds some 530,000 distinct CDR3 sequences, about an eighth seen once. Here the sequenced sample was PBMCs from the stem cell graft donor, taken from the stem cell graft. The sequence came from a human donor who donated a stem cell graft to a child with combined immunodeficiency. The V gene is TRBV6-2 or TRBV6-3, the J gene TRBJ2-1; 10 nucleotides line up with TRBD2. The chain's CDR3 is CASSNPDSGRRNEQFF. CDR3 nucleotide sequence: TGTGCCAGCAGTAACCCTGATAGCGGGAGGAGGAATGAGCAGTTCTTC.